This TCR beta chain was recorded in a study of memory CD4+ T cells and cytomegalovirus serostatus (dated by TCRdb to the late 2010s). Background for the entire study: A total of about 33 healthy Belgian adults, of whom 9 were CMV seropositive and approximately 24 were CMV seronegative, were included in the cohort. To replicate a published TCR-based CMV serostatus classifier, the study sequenced CD4+ memory TCRbeta repertoires from a Belgian cohort whose cytomegalovirus serostatus was known. Summary of the overall study and its limitations: On the Belgian cohort, the classifier built on the original framework reached a median bootstrapped AUC of approximately 0.94, with a 95% CI of 0.76-1.00. For CMV serostatus prediction, a median bootstrapped AUC of 0.95 was reached with the original framework, and a median bootstrapped AUC of approximately 0.9 was reached with a US-trained random forest. The results were read as suggesting that the CMV-associated TCR signature is, for the most part, present in the CD4+ memory repertoire. Only CD4+CD45RO+ memory cells were sequenced, unlike the original study, which covered naive and memory CD4+ and CD8+ populations. Of 164 previously reported CMV-associated TCRbeta sequences, 67 appeared in the CD4+ memory repertoires, each in one to five individuals.

The Quick-DNA Microprep Kit was used to extract genomic DNA from the sorted cells. Amplification of TCRbeta DNA was done with the immunoSEQ hsTCRbeta kit, following the protocol from the manufacturer. TCRbeta libraries were sequenced on an Illumina MiSeq instrument. From the authors' description of their analysis: Removing out-of-frame sequences left 2 million to 2.5 million distinct TCRbeta sequences, an average of about 70,000 per individual. Each individual was scored by the count of fewer than 200 previously reported CMV-associated TCRbeta sequences and the total productive distinct TCRbeta count. A beta-binomial model was reimplemented in Python, and random forests from scikit-learn, run with default parameters, were trained on data from the US cohort. Classifier performance on the Belgian cohort was reported as the median AUC with percentile confidence intervals calculated over 10,000 bootstrap iterations. Here the immuneACCESS table is served through TCRdb, limited to in-frame sequences with V and J called. Missing clones are a known gap in these copies; in checked studies unresolved V genes cover under half, and the rest lacks a known reason. The V and J calls and the clone size are those of that table, but D and trimming were determined from the DNA. Here the sample has about 50,000 clones; roughly 82% occur a single time. Around 0.38% of the sample belongs to the ten largest clones.

In the germline V gene, CDR1 corresponds to SGHDT and CDR2 to YYEEEE. The CDR3 sequence holds 13 residues, the cysteine and phenylalanine included. Only the CDR3 part of the read is kept: 39 bases, read in frame from the first base. Deletion took 2 bases off V and 4 bases off J, with a span of 9 bases between the germline ends. A FACSAria II was used to sort memory CD4+ T cells, defined as single viable CD3+CD4+CD8-CD45RO+ cells. CMV serostatus was determined with a Roche Elecsys assay detecting serum IgG against CMV pp150, pp28, p38 and p52. After thawing, total CD4+ T cells were enriched by positive selection with CD4 magnetic microbeads. The samples came from a separate study whose specific focus was interrogating the CD4+ T cell memory repertoire. Following standard operating procedures, peripheral blood mononuclear cells were isolated and cryopreserved, while serum was kept at -80 degrees C. The staining used CD3-PerCP (BW264/56), CD4-APC (RPA-T4), CD45RO-PE (UCHT1) and CD8-Pacific Orange (3B5) antibodies, and Sytox blue was used to exclude non-viable cells.

Turning to this clone: The antigen it binds to is not known. Base qualities are not at hand, and no much larger clone is one base apart.

The V gene is TRBV5-6 and the J gene is TRBJ1-1; TRBD1 is a possible D gene, resting on 5 matching bases. The receptor comes from an adult in good health and CMV-seronegative. Sequenced input: memory CD4+ T cells from blood. In nucleotides, the sequence is TGTGCCAGCAGCTTTGTTGGGGGCACTGAAGCTTTCTTT. It is translated as CASSFVGGTEAFF.